The 17 T cell receptor beta chains given below trace back to one sample, sequenced in a study of tumor-infiltrating lymphocytes in oesophageal squamous cell carcinoma. TCRdb called the PCR reads again in MiXCR, with one record for every CDR3 protein. The sample has over 15,000 distinct CDR3 sequences, around 40% seen once. Sequenced sample: normal esophageal tissue next to the tumor. The origin of the receptors is a female donor with esophageal squamous cell carcinoma.

This clonotype has more than one count but fewer than ten. The chain employs TRBV28 and TRBJ2-7; D uncertain. The J call may be faulty, since TRBJ2-5 better matches the DNA end. Germline V lookup: CDR1 MDHEN, CDR2 SYDVKM. CDR3 size: 10 residues. As DNA, the CDR3 is TGTGCCAGCAGCGGAGAGACCCAGTACTTC. It translates to CASSGETQYF.

The rearrangement links TRBV10-3 to TRBJ2-5, with TRBD2 matching over 7 bases. Germline V gives CDR1 ENHRY, CDR2 SYGVKD. This CDR3 comprises 13 residues. V trimming: 10 bases; J trimming: 2 bases; junction bases outside the gene matches: 7. The CDR3 sequence: CASRAGLQETQYF. The CDR3 coding sequence is TGTGCCAGTAGAGCGGGGCTGCAAGAGACCCAGTACTTC.

The genes are TRBV6-1 and TRBJ1-2, with D hard to call. V gave up 0 bases and J gave up 5 bases, with 7 bases separating them. CDR3 length: 13 residues. Germline assignment: CDR1 MNHNS and CDR2 SASEGT. DNA for the CDR3: TGTGCCAGCAGTGAAGCCCACATTTATGGCTACACCTTC. Its protein is CASSEAHIYGYTF.

The chain uses TRBV3-1 and TRBJ2-3; D gene unclear. The CDR3 contains 13 residues. With 1 base removed from V and 6 bases from J, the gap between germline ends came to 8 bases. Germline assignment: CDR1 LGHDT and CDR2 YNNKEL (reference sequence). The CDR3 nucleotides read TGTGCCAGCAGCCAAGGGACCTCGGATACGCAGTATTTT. It specifies CASSQGTSDTQYF.

This rearrangement joins TRBV11-1 to TRBJ2-3, with D uncertain. V dropped 1 base and J dropped 0 bases, with 11 bases sitting between them. The CDR3 is 16 amino acids. Germline CDR1 reads SGHAT; CDR2 reads FQDESV (reference sequence). The CDR3 sequence is CASSLDGSLSTDTQYF. CDR3 bases: TGTGCCAGCAGCTTAGATGGTTCTCTTAGCACAGATACGCAGTATTTT.

The rearrangement joins TRBV7-6 to TRBJ2-1; D is uncertain. The closer fit of TRBJ2-7 to the DNA end suggests the J call may be wrong. Germline assignment: CDR1 SGHVS and CDR2 FNYEAQ. This CDR3 has 13 residues. The CDR3 region has the DNA TGTGCCAGCAGCTTAAGGACGGACTACGAGCAGTACTTC. Amino acid sequence: CASSLRTDYEQYF.

Many counts were recorded for this clonotype. This chain links TRBV28 with TRBJ1-3, with D possibly matching TRBD1 (5 bases). The CDR3 length is 14 residues. V lost 5 bases, J lost 2 bases, and 10 bases lay in between. The germline gives CDR1 MDHEN, CDR2 SYDVKM. The CDR3 DNA reads TGTGCCAGCAGTCCGCGGGGGACTGGAAACACCATATATTTT. Translating gives CASSPRGTGNTIYF.

The table lists this clonotype with a few counts. This chain links TRBV7-3 with TRBJ2-5; possibly TRBD1 for D (5 bases). CDR1 is SGHTA, CDR2 FQGTGA, per germline. This CDR3 is 13 amino acids long. V was shortened by 4 bases and J by 11 bases, with 17 bases between the two germline ends. CDR3 residues: CASSSANTGEQYF. CDR3 bases: TGTGCCAGCAGCTCAGCGAACACAGGAGAGCAGTACTTC. Drawing the rest from reference TRBV7-3 and TRBJ2-5, the complete variable domain is GAGVSQTPSNKVTEKGKYVELRCDPISGHTALYWYRQSLGQGPEFLIYFQGTGAADDSGLPNDRFFAVRPEGSVSTLKIQRTERGDSAVYLCASSSANTGEQYFGPGTRLLVL.

This clonotype was recorded many times. The J gene is TRBJ1-2, the V gene TRBV2, with 7 nucleotides matching TRBD1. The CDR3 totals 15 residues. Germline loops: CDR1 SNHLY, CDR2 FYNNEI. V dropped 6 bases and J dropped 1; count of bases not matched to a gene: 8. In nucleotides, the CDR3 is TGTGCCAGCAGGATGGGACAGTCCCTTAACTATGGCTACACCTTC. Amino acid sequence: CASRMGQSLNYGYTF.

The table lists this clonotype with many counts. The rearrangement uses TRBV18 and TRBJ2-1; 12 nucleotides align to TRBD2. With 4 bases clipped from V and 6 bases from J, the junction kept 4 bases outside the gene matches. Germline assignment: CDR1 KGHSH and CDR2 LQKENI. The CDR3 is 15 amino acids. The CDR3 protein is CASSQTSGRRNEQFF. The CDR3 DNA is TGTGCCAGCTCACAAACTAGCGGGAGGCGCAATGAGCAGTTCTTC. The whole variable domain, remainder taken from reference TRBV18 and TRBJ2-1, is NAGVMQNPRHLVRRRGQEARLRCSPMKGHSHVYWYRQLPEEGLKFMVYLQKENIIDESGMPKERFSAEFPKEGPSILRIQQVVRGDSAAYFCASSQTSGRRNEQFFGPGTRLTVL.

Note on this clonotype: The junction departs from germline at one end; a sequencing error may be responsible. V usage is TRBV7-6 and J usage is TRBJ2-3; D is possibly TRBD1 (6 bases). The DNA matches TRBJ2-2 better at its end, which makes the J call doubtful. CDR3 length equals 15 residues. CDR1 is SGHVS, CDR2 FNYEAQ, per germline. The CDR3 nucleotides read TGTGCTAGCAGCTCACAGGGCCACGGGACCGGGGAGCTGTTTTTT. It translates to CASSSQGHGTGELFF.

This clonotype has more than one count but fewer than ten. The chain uses TRBV28 and TRBJ1-3, with 7 bases matching TRBD1. Trimming cost V 5 bases and J 4 bases; bases outside gene matches: 5. The CDR3 consists of 14 residues. From germline, CDR1 is MDHEN and CDR2 SYDVKM. CDR3 DNA: TGTGCCAGCAGTCTCGACAGGGTGGGAAACACCATATATTTT. It specifies CASSLDRVGNTIYF.

This clonotype was found once. V gene TRBV25-1 combines with J gene TRBJ2-3; no clear D. The germline V gene has CDR1 MGHDK and CDR2 SYGVNS. There are 13 residues in the CDR3. V was trimmed by 4 bases and J by 2 bases, leaving 7 bases between them. The CDR3 DNA reads TGTGCCAGCAGTGGACATTTCACAGATACGCAGTATTTT. This gives the protein CASSGHFTDTQYF.

V and J are TRBV28 and TRBJ2-1; D is unclear. The J call may be mistaken, given a closer DNA end match to TRBJ2-7. CDR3 size: 13 residues. CDR1 MDHEN and CDR2 SYDVKM come from the germline V gene. This CDR3 is CASIPSAGYEQYF. CDR3 in DNA: TGTGCCAGCATCCCCAGCGCCGGCTACGAGCAGTACTTC.

The rearrangement links TRBV11-3 to TRBJ1-2; TRBD2 matches at 7 bases. The J call may not be correct, given that the DNA end is closer to TRBJ2-1. Germline loops: CDR1 SGHNT, CDR2 YENEEA. This CDR3 region has 16 residues. As DNA, the CDR3 is TGTGCCAGCAGCTTAGCACCAGCGGGGATCTACAATGAGCAGTTCTTC. Residues: CASSLAPAGIYNEQFF.

The sample holds many counts of this clonotype. This rearrangement joins TRBV7-8 to TRBJ2-7, with 15 bases aligning to TRBD2. V lost 4 bases to trimming and J lost 7 bases; unmatched junction nucleotides: 11. The germline gives CDR1 SGHVS, CDR2 FQNEAQ. This CDR3 has 17 amino acids. In DNA, the CDR3 is TGTGCCAGCAGCTCGAAGGGACTAGCGGGGGGATACAATGAGCAGTACTTC. This gives the protein CASSSKGLAGGYNEQYF. The whole variable domain, remainder taken from reference TRBV7-8 and TRBJ2-7, is GAGVSQSPRYKVAKRGQDVALRCDPISGHVSLFWYQQALGQGPEFLTYFQNEAQLDKSGLPSDRFFAERPEGSVSTLKIQRTQQEDSAVYLCASSSKGLAGGYNEQYFGPGTRLTVT.

This clonotype was counted only a few times. Mismatch with germline at one junction end may stem from a read error. The chain joins TRBV6-6 to TRBJ1-5; D is possibly TRBD1 (6 bases). Germline-derived CDR1 and CDR2 are MNHNY and SVGAGI (reference sequence). The CDR3 is 14 residues long. For the CDR3, the DNA is TGTGCCAGCAGCCGGACAGACAGCAATCAGCCCCAGAATTTT. Amino acids: CASSRTDSNQPQNF.